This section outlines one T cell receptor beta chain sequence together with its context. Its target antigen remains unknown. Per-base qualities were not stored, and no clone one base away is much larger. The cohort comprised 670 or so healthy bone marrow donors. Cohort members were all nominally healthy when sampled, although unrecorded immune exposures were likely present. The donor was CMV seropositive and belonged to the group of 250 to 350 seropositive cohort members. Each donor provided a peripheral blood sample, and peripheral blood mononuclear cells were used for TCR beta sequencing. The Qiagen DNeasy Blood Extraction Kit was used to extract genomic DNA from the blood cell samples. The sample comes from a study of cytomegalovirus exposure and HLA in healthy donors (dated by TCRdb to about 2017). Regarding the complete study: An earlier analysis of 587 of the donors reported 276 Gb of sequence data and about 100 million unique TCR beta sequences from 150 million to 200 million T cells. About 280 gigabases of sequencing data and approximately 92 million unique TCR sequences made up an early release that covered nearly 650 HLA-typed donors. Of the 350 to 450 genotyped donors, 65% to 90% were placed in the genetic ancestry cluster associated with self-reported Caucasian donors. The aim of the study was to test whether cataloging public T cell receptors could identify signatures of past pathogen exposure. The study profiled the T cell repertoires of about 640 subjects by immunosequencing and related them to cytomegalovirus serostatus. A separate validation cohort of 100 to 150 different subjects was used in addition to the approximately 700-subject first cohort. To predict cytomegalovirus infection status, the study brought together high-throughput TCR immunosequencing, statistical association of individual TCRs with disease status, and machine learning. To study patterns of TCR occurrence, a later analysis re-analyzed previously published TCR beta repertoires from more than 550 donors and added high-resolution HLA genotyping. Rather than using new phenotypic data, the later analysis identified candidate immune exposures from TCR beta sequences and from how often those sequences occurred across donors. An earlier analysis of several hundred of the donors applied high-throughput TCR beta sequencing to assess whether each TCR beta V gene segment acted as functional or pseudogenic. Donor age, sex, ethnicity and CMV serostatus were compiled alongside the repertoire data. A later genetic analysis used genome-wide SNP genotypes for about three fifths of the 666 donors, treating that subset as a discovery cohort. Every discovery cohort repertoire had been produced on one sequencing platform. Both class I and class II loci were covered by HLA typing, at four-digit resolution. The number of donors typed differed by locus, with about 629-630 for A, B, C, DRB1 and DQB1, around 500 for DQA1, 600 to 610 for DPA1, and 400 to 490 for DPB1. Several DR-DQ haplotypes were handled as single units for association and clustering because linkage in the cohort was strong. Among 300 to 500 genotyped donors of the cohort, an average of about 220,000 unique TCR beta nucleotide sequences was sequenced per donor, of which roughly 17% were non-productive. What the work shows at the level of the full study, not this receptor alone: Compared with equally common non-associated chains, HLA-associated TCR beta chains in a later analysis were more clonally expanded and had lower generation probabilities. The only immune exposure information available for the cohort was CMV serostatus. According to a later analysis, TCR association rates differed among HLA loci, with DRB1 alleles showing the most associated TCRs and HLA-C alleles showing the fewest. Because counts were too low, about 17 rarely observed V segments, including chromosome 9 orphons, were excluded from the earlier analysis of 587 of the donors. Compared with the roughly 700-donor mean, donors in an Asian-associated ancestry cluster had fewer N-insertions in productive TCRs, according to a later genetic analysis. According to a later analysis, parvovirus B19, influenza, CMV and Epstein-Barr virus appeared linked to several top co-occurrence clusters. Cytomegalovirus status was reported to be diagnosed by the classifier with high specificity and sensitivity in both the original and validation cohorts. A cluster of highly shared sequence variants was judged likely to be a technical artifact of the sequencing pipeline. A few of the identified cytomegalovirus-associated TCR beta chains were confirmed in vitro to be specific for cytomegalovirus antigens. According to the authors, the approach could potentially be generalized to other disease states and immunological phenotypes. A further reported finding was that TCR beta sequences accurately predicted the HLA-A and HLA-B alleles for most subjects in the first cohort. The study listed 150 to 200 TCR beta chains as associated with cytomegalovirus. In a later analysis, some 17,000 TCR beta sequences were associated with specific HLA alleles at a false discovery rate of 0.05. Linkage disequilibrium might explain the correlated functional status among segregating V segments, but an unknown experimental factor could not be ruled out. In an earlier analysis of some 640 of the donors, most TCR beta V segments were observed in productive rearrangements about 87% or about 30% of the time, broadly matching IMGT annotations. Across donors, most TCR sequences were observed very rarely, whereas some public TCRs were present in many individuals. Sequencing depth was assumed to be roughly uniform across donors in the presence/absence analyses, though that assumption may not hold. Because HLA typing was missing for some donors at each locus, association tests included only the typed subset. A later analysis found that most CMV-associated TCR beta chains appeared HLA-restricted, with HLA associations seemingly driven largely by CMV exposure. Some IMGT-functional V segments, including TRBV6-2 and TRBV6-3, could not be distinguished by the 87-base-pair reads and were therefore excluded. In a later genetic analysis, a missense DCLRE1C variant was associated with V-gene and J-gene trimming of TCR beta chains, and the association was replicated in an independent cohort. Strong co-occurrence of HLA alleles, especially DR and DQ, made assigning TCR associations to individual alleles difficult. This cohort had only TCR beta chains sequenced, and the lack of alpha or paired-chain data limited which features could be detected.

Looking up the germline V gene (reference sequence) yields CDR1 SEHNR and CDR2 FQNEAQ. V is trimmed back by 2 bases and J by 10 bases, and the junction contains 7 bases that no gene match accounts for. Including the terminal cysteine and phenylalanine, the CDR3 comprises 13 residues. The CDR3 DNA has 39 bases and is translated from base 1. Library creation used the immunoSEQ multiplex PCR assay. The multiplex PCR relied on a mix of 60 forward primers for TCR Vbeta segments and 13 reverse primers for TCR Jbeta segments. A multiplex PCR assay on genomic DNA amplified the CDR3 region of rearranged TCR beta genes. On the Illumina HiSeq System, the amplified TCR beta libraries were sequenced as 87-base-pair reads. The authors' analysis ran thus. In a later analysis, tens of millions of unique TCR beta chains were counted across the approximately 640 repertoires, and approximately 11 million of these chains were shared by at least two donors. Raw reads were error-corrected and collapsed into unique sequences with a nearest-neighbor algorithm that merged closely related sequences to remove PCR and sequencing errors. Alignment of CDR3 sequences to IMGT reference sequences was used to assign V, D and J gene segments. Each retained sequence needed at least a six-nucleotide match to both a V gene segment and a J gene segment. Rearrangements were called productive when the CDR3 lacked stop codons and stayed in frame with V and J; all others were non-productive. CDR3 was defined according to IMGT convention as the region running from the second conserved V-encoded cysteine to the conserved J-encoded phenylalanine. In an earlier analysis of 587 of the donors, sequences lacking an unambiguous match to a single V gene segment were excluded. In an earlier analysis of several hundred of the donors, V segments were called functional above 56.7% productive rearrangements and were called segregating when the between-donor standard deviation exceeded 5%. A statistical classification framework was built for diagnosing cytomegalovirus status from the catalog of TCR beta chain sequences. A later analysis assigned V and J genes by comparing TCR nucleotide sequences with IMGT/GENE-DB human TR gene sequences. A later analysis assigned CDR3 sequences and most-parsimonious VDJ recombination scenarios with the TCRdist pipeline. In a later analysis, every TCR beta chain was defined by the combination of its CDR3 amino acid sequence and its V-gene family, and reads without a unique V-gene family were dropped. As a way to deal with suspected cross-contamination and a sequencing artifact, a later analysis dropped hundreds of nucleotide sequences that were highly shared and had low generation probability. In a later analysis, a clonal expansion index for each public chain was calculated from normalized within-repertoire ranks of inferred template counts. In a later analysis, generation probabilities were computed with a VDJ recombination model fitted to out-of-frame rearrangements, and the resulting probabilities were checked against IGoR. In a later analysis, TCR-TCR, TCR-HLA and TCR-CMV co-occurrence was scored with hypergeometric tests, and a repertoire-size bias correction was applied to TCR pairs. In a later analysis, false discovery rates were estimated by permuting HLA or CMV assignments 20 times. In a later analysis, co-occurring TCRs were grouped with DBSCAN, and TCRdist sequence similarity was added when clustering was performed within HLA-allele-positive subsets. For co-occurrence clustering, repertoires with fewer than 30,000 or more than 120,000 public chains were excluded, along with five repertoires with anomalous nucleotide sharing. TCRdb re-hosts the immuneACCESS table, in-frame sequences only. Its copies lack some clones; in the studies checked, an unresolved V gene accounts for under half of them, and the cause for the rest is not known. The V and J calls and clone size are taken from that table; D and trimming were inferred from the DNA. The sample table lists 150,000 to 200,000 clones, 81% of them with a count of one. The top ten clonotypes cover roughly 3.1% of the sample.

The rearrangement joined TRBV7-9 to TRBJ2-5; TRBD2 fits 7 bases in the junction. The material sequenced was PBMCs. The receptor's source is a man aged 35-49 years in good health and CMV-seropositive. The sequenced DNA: TGTGCCAGCAGCTTACTAGCGGAAGGTATCCAGTACTTC. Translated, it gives CASSLLAEGIQYF.